A selection of T cell receptor beta chains follows, all from one sample in a study of T cells in Graves' hyperthyroidism and ophthalmopathy. One entry per CDR3 protein, called by TCRdb with MiXCR from the multiplex PCR reads. The sample yields approximately 490,000 distinct CDR3 sequences, 22% seen once. The sequencing sample was made of blood. Receptors originate from a woman aged 65 to 85 with Graves' ophthalmopathy. The CDR3 runs from the conserved cysteine through the conserved F or W. Each record gives: J gene, clone size, V gene, D gene, CDR3 protein, CDR3 DNA. The D gene is left open where the match is weak. Only part of the rows carry a size: once, few, many, or a class if the clone is expanded.

TRBJ1-2 | few | TRBV6-5 | - | CASSYKQTGYTF | TGTGCCAGCAGTTACAAGCAAACGGGCTACACCTTC
TRBJ1-2 | - | TRBV3-1 | - | CASSSTGYGYIF | TGTGCCAGCAGCTCGACAGGCTATGGCTACATCTTC
TRBJ2-3 | - | TRBV14 | TRBD2 | CASSQSRLAGADTQYF | TGTGCCAGCAGCCAAAGCCGACTAGCGGGAGCAGATACGCAGTATTTT
TRBJ2-3 | few | TRBV3-1 | TRBD2 | CASSQDLLAGGITDTQYF | TGTGCCAGCAGCCAAGATCTCCTAGCGGGAGGGATCACAGATACGCAGTATTTT
TRBJ2-1 | few | TRBV10-1 | TRBD1 | CASSEKPGQGGYNEQFF | TGCGCCAGCAGTGAGAAACCGGGACAGGGGGGGTACAATGAGCAGTTCTTC
TRBJ1-6 | - | TRBV20-1 | - | CSARGEFYYNSPLHF | TGCAGTGCTAGAGGGGAGTTCTATTATAATTCACCCCTCCACTTT
TRBJ2-7 | many | TRBV10-3 | TRBD1 | CAISGTGTGKSSYEQYF | TGTGCCATCAGTGGGACCGGGACAGGGAAAAGCTCCTACGAGCAGTACTTC
TRBJ1-6 | - | TRBV3-2 | - | CASSQERTGMFSPLHF | TGTGCCAGCAGCCAAGAGAGGACAGGGATGTTTTCACCCCTCCACTTT
TRBJ1-1 | few | TRBV30 | TRBD1 | CARENSGGPSEAFF | TGTGCCCGAGAAAATTCAGGGGGTCCGTCTGAAGCTTTCTTT
TRBJ1-6 | - | TRBV28 | - | CASNSLGTPLHF | TGTGCCAGCAATTCCCTAGGGACACCCCTCCACTTT
TRBJ2-3 | few | TRBV12-3/TRBV12-4 | - | CASSLRTRDTQYF | TGTGCCAGCAGTTTGAGAACTAGAGATACGCAGTATTTT
TRBJ1-2 | - | TRBV6-1 | TRBD1 | CALSPPGQLGYTF | TGTGCCTTATCCCCTCCGGGACAGCTGGGCTACACCTTC
TRBJ2-3 | - | TRBV11-2 | TRBD2 | CASSQDLGTSGSRLGTQYF | TGTGCCAGCAGCCAAGATCTTGGGACTAGCGGGAGCCGGCTTGGTACGCAGTATTTT
TRBJ2-1 | - | TRBV18 | - | CASSPNGRYEQFF | TGTGCCAGCTCACCCAATGGGCGGTATGAGCAGTTCTTC
TRBJ1-2 | - | TRBV15 | - | CATSGRVGAWGYTF | TGTGCCACCAGCGGAAGAGTGGGGGCTTGGGGCTACACCTTC
TRBJ1-2 | - | TRBV6-6 | - | CASSYISSYGYTF | TGTGCCAGCAGTTACATCAGTTCCTATGGCTACACCTTC
TRBJ2-5 | few | TRBV10-1 | - | CAIFGGTQYF | TGCGCCATCTTCGGAGGGACCCAGTACTTC
TRBJ2-3 | - | TRBV30 | - | CAWSVAEDTQYF | TGTGCCTGGAGTGTCGCCGAAGATACGCAGTATTTT
TRBJ2-7 | - | TRBV6-1 | - | CASSGGRQGTNEQYF | TGTGCCAGCAGTGGGGGGCGCCAGGGAACGAACGAGCAGTACTTC
TRBJ2-7 | few | TRBV12-3/TRBV12-4 | TRBD2 | CASSFGGGYAYEQYF | TGTGCCAGCAGTTTTGGGGGGGGGTATGCGTACGAGCAGTACTTC
TRBJ2-1 | - | TRBV4-3 | - | CASSLGHTGSSYNEQFF | TGCGCCAGCAGCTTAGGGCATACAGGGAGCTCCTACAATGAGCAGTTCTTC
TRBJ2-2 | - | TRBV5-1 | - | CASSLDTGNPGELFF | TGCGCCAGCAGCTTGGATACAGGGAACCCCGGGGAGCTGTTTTTT
TRBJ2-2 | - | TRBV12-3/TRBV12-4 | TRBD2 | CASSSPVGRVTGELFF | TGTGCCAGCAGTTCCCCCGTAGGGAGGGTAACCGGGGAGCTGTTTTTT
TRBJ2-1 | - | TRBV10-3 | TRBD2 | CAISELGSFRSGGEQFF | TGTGCCATCAGTGAGCTTGGGAGCTTCCGGTCGGGGGGTGAGCAGTTCTTC